This T cell receptor (beta chain) was observed in a study of low-dose radiotherapy and immunotherapy resistance in tumors. Study-wide background: Members of Cohort 2 were treated with 1 Gy per fraction every two weeks; their total was 13 Gy over 26 weeks.

TRAV- and TRBV-specific primers primed first-strand cDNA, covering alpha and beta chains. The TCRs were subjected to amplification over roughly 18 PCR cycles employing a constant-region primer in conjunction with a V-primer adapter. From the reads, TCRdb called clonotypes with MiXCR, one entry per CDR3 protein. The table records 95,000 to 100,000 distinct CDR3 sequences, roughly 20% of them present only once. This clonotype was observed many times. J gave up 6 bases and V 4 bases, and 23 bases lay outside the gene matches. The CDR3 loop spans 21 amino acids. The germline gives CDR1 SGHVS, CDR2 FNYEAQ. The time point denotes: after trial treatment. Treatment specified: LDRT plus nivolumab, ipilimumab, low-dose cyclophosphamide and aspirin (RACIN trial).

This rearrangement joins TRBV7-6 to TRBJ2-2; 10 bases agree with TRBD2. This clonotype originated in a male donor with prostate cancer. Material: PBMCs, obtained after low-dose radiotherapy plus immunotherapy. The chain's CDR3 is CASSSLSWSTSGAPRAGELFF. In DNA, the CDR3 is TGTGCCAGCAGCTCTCTGAGCTGGAGCACTAGCGGGGCTCCTCGGGCCGGGGAGCTGTTTTTT.